The text below deals with one T cell receptor (beta chain). These data originate in a study of blood T cell repertoires in COVID-19. CDR3 length: 14 residues. Germline loops: CDR1 SGHDT, CDR2 YYEEEE. Trimming at V came to 2 bases and at J to 1 base, leaving 2 bases not matched to a gene. Sequenced by immunoSEQ multiplex PCR; TCRdb stores in-frame clones only, minus some. The sample holds roughly 92,000 clones, roughly 86% seen once. Sequenced material: peripheral blood. This receptor was identified in a human donor with acute or convalescent COVID-19. The donor label of this sample is uncertain. The chain has TRBV5-6 and TRBJ1-1, with 7 nucleotides matching TRBD1. The CDR3 coding sequence is TGTGCCAGCAGCTTACAGGGGAGGAACACTGAAGCTTTCTTT. This encodes CASSLQGRNTEAFF.